This T cell receptor beta chain was captured in a study of shared clonotypes between healthy human individuals. Trimming removed 5 bases from V and 5 bases from J, with 18 bases in between. Germline CDR1 reads SQVTM; CDR2 reads ANQGSEA. The CDR3 totals 14 residues. Sequencing was performed with immunoSEQ multiplex PCR; in TCRdb, only in-frame clones are kept and a portion is missing. The table lists 2 million to 3 million clones, approximately 93% of them singletons. This TCR was recovered from a man aged 18 to 30 in good health. Some clones in this sample may be carry-over from other donors' samples. The V gene is TRBV29-1, the J gene TRBJ1-2; D perhaps matches TRBD1 (6 bases). Sequencing used naive CD4+ T cells from PBMCs. Subset: CD45RA+ positively selected. The CDR3 is CSVSAGAVGYGYTF. DNA for the CDR3: TGCAGCGTTTCGGCAGGGGCTGTTGGTTATGGCTACACCTTC.